This T cell receptor (beta chain) was sequenced in a study of vaccination and CD4 T cells after COVID-19. Study details: The post-vaccine samples came a median around 75 days after dose two (range 14 to 241). Overlapping spike peptides of SARS-CoV-2, HCoV-NL63, HCoV-OC43 and HCoV-229E stimulated the cells.

With respect to this clonotype: Its cognate antigen is unknown.

The CDR3 runs 15 residues. Germline CDR1 reads SGHRS; CDR2 reads YFSETQ. Trimming stripped 5 bases from V and 1 base from J, with 16 bases between. At the Johns Hopkins FTIC core, DNA taken from cultured CD4+ T cells was sequenced by way of the Oncomine TCR Beta short-read assay. TCRdb reanalysed the PCR reads using MiXCR and keeps one entry per CDR3 protein. The table shows about 16,000 distinct CDR3 sequences, with approximately 40% occurring only once. The treatment denotes: roughly ten-day PBMC culture with coronavirus spike peptide pools or control peptides (ViraFEST assay). The starting material was CD4+ T cells from blood, cultured in vitro, obtained before SARS-CoV-2 vaccination. The TCR comes from a human donor who received a COVID-19 vaccine. The V and J genes are TRBV5-1 and TRBJ2-7; the D gene is possibly TRBD1 (6 bases). The CDR3 is CASSGQGGSSYEQYF. CDR3 DNA: TGCGCCAGCAGTGGCCAAGGGGGATCGTCCTACGAGCAGTACTTC.